The 4 T cell receptor beta chains below all came from one sample that was sequenced in a study of blood T cell repertoires in COVID-19. Sequenced by immunoSEQ multiplex PCR; TCRdb stores in-frame clones only, minus some. Here the sample spans 200,000 to 250,000 clones, approximately 91% being singletons. The specimen sequenced was peripheral blood. The receptors originated from a man aged 55 to 70 who had recovered from COVID-19.

J is TRBJ2-7 and V is TRBV14, with 8 bases lining up with TRBD1. This CDR3 is 15 amino acids long. V lost 3 bases, J lost 3 bases, and 7 bases stayed unmatched. From germline, CDR1 is SGHDN and CDR2 FVKESK. In DNA, the CDR3 is TGTGCCAGCAGCCAGCTGGGACAGGCTGGCTACGAGCAGTACTTC. The encoded protein is CASSQLGQAGYEQYF.

This clone was seen only once. V is TRBV7-9 and J is TRBJ2-3; no definite D call. Germline-derived CDR1 and CDR2 are SEHNR and FQNEAQ (reference sequence). Trimming took 5 bases from V and 2 from J, leaving 5 bases between them. This CDR3 has 12 residues. The CDR3 DNA reads as TGTGCCAGCAGCCCAGACACAGATACGCAGTATTTT. Protein sequence: CASSPDTDTQYF.

The chain employs TRBV14 and TRBJ2-7; TRBD1 is a possible D gene (6 bases). Germline CDR1 is SGHDN and CDR2 is FVKESK. This CDR3 spans 13 amino acids. Trimming took off 0 bases at V and 13 bases at J, with 16 bases between the two ends. CDR3 region: CASSQELGRGFYF. The CDR3 nucleotides read TGTGCCAGCAGCCAAGAACTAGGCAGGGGCTTTTACTTC. Using reference TRBV14 and TRBJ2-7 for the parts outside the CDR3, the full variable domain is EAGVTQFPSHSVIEKGQTVTLRCDPISGHDNLYWYRRVMGKEIKFLLHFVKESKQDESGMPNNRFLAERTGGTYSTLKVQPAELEDSGVYFCASSQELGRGFYFGPGTRLTVT.

In the case of this clone: In the same sample, other DNA sequences code for this CDR3. The rearrangement uses TRBV7-3 and TRBJ2-3; TRBD2 aligns across 7 bases. Per the germline V gene, CDR1 is SGHTA and CDR2 is FQGTGA. V was clipped by 5 bases and J by 1 base; unmatched bases: 3. The CDR3 extends over 14 amino acids. The CDR3 here is CASSPTSGTDTQYF. The CDR3 DNA reads TGTGCCAGCAGCCCCACTAGCGGCACAGATACGCAGTATTTT.